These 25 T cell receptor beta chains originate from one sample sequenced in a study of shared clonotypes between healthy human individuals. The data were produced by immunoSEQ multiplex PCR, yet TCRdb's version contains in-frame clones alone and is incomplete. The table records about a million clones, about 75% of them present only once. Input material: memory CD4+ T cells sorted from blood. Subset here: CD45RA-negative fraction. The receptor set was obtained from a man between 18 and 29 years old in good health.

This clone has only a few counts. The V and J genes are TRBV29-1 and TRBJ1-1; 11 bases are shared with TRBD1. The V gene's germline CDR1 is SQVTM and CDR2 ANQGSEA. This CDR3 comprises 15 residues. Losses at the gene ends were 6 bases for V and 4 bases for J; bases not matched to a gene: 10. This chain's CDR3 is CSVGPIGTGGTEAFF. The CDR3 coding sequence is TGCAGCGTGGGCCCTATCGGGACAGGGGGCACTGAAGCTTTCTTT.

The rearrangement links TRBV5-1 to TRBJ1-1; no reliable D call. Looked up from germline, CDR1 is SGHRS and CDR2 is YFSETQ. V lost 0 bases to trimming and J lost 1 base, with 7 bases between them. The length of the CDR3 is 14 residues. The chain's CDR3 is CASSLAHQNTEAFF. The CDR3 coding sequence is TGCGCCAGCAGCTTGGCCCACCAGAACACTGAAGCTTTCTTT.

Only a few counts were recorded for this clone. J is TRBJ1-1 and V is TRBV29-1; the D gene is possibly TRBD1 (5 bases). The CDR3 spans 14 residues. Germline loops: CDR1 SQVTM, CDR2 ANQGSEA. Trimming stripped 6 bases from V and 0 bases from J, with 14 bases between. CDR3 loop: CSVGPRQMNTEAFF. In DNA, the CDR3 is TGCAGCGTCGGACCTCGACAGATGAACACTGAAGCTTTCTTT.

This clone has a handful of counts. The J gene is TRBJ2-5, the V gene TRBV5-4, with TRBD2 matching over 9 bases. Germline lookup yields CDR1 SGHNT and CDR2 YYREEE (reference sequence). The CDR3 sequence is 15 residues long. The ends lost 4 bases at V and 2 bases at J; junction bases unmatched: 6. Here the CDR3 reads CASSRTSDSQETQYF. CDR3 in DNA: TGTGCCAGCAGCCGGACTAGCGACTCACAAGAGACCCAGTACTTC.

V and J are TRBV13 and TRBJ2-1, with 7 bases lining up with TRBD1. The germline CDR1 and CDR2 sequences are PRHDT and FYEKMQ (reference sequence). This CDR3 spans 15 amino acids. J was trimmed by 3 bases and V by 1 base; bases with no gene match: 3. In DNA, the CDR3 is TGTGCCAGCAGCTTAGTCAGGGGGAACTACAATGAGCAGTTCTTC. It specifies CASSLVRGNYNEQFF.

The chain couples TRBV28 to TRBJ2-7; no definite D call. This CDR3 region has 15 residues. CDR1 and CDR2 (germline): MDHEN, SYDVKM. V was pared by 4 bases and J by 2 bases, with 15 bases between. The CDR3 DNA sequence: TGTGCCAGCAGTTGGGTGACAAGTCACACCTACGAGCAGTACTTC. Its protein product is CASSWVTSHTYEQYF.

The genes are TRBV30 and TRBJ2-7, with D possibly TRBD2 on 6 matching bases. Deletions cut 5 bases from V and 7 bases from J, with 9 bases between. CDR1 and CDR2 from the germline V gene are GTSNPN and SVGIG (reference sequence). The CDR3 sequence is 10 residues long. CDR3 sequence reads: CAWGGREQYF. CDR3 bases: TGTGCCTGGGGAGGGAGGGAGCAGTACTTC. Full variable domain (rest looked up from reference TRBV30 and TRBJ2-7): SQTIHQWPATLVQPVGSPLSLECTVEGTSNPNLYWYRQAAGRGLQLLFYSVGIGQISSEVPQNLSASRPQDRQFILSSKKLLLSDSGFYLCAWGGREQYFGPGTRLTVT.

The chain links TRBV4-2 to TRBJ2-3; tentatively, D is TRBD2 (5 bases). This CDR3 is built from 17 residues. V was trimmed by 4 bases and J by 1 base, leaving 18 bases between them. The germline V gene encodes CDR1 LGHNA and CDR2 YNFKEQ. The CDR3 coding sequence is TGTGCCAGCAGCCTGAACTTTGGGAGCGGAGGCACAGATACGCAGTATTTT. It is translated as CASSLNFGSGGTDTQYF.

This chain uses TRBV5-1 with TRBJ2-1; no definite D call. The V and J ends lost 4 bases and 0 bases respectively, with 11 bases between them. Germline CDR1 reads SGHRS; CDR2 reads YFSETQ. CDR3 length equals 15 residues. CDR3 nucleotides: TGCGCCAGCAGCGTATCTACCAGCTCCTACAATGAGCAGTTCTTC. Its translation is CASSVSTSSYNEQFF. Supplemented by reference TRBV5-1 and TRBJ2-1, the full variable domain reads KAGVTQTPRYLIKTRGQQVTLSCSPISGHRSVSWYQQTPGQGLQFLFEYFSETQRNKGNFPGRFSGRQFSNSRSEMNVSTLELGDSALYLCASSVSTSSYNEQFFGPGTRLTVL.

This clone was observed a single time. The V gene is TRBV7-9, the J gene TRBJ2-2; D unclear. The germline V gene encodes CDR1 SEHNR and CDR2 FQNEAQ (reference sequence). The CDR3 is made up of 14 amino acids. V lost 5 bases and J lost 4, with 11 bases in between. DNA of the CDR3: TGTGCCAGCAGCCGCGACCGACTCACCGGGGAGCTGTTTTTT. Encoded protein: CASSRDRLTGELFF.

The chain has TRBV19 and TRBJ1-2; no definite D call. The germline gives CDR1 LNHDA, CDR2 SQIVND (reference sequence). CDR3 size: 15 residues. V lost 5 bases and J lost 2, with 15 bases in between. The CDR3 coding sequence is TGTGCCAGTAGTCCAACCCGGCAAACCAACTATGGCTACACCTTC. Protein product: CASSPTRQTNYGYTF.

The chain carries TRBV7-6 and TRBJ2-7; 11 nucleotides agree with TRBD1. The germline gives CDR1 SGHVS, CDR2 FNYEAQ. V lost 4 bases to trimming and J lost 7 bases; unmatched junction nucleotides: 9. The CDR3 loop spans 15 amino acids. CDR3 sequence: CASSSYRDRGLEQYF. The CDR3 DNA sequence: TGTGCCAGCAGCTCGTACCGGGACAGGGGGTTGGAGCAGTACTTC.

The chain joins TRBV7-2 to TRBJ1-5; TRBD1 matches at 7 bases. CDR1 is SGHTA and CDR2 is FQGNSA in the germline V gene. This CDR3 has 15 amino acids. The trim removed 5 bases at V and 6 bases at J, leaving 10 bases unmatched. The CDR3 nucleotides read TGTGCCAGCAGCCCAAAAGACAGGGAGGGTCAGCCCCAGCATTTT. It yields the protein CASSPKDREGQPQHF. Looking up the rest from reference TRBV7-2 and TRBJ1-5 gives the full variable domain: GAGVSQSPSNKVTEKGKDVELRCDPISGHTALYWYRQSLGQGLEFLIYFQGNSAPDKSGLPSDRFSAERTGGSVSTLTIQRTQQEDSAVYLCASSPKDREGQPQHFGDGTRLSIL.

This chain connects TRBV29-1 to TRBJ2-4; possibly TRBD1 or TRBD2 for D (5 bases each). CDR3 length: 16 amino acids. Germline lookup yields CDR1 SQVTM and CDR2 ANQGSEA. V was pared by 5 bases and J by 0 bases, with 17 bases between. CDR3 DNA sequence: TGCAGCGTTTCCCCAACCTCTGGGGGAGCCAAAAACATTCAGTACTTC. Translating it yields CSVSPTSGGAKNIQYF.

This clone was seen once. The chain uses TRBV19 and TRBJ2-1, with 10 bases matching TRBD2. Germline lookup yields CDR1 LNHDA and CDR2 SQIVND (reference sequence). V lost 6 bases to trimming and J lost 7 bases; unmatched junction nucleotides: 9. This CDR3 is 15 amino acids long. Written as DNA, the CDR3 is TGTGCCAGTAGCCGGACTAGCGGTACCGTTAATGAGCAGTTCTTC. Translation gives CASSRTSGTVNEQFF.

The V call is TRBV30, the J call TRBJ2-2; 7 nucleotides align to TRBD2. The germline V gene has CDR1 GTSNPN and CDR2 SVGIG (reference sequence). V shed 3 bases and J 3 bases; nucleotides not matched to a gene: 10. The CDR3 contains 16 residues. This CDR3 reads CAWSLPGTKYTGELFF. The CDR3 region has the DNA TGTGCCTGGAGCCTACCCGGGACTAAGTACACCGGGGAGCTGTTTTTT.

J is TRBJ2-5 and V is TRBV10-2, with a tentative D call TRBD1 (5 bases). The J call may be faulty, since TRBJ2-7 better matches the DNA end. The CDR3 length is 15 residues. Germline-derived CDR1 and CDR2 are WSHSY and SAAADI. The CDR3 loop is CASSESPWGRNEQYF. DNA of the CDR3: TGCGCCAGCAGTGAGTCGCCATGGGGCAGGAACGAGCAGTACTTC.

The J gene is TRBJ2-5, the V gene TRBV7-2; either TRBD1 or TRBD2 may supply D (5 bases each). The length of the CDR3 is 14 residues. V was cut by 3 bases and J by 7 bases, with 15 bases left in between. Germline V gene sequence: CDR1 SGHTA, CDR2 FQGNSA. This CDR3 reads CASSFNVGGRTQYF. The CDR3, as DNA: TGTGCCAGCAGCTTTAATGTTGGGGGAAGGACCCAGTACTTC.

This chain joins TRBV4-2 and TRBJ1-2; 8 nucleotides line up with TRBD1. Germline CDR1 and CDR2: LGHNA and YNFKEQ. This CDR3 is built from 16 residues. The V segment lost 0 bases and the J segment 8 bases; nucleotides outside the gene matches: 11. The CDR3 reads CASSQEAGGAGIGYTF. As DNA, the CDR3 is TGTGCCAGCAGCCAAGAGGCAGGGGGCGCAGGAATAGGCTACACCTTC.

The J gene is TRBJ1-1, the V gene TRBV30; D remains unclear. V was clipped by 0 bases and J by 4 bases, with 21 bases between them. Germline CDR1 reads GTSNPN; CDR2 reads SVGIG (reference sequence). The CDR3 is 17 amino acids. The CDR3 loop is CAWSVLGDPRGGTEAFF. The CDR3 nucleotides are TGTGCCTGGAGTGTACTTGGAGACCCTCGCGGCGGCACTGAAGCTTTCTTT.

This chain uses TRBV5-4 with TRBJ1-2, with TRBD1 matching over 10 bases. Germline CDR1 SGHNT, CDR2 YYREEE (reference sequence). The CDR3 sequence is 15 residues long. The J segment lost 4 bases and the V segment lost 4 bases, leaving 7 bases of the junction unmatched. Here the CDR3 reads CASSPDRGRLYGYTF. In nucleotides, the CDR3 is TGTGCCAGCAGCCCTGACAGGGGGCGCCTCTATGGCTACACCTTC.

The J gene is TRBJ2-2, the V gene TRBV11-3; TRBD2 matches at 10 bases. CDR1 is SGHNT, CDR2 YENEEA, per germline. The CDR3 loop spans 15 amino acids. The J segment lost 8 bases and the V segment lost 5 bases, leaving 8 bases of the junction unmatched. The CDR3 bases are TGTGCCAGCAGCCTCACTAGCGGGAAAGCGGGGGAGCTGTTTTTT. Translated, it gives CASSLTSGKAGELFF.

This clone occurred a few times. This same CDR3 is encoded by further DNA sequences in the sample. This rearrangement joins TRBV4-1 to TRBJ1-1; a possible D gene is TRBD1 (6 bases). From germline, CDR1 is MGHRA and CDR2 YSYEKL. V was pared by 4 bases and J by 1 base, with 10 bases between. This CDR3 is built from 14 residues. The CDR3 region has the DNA TGCGCCAGCAGCCTTACGACAGGGAACACTGAAGCTTTCTTT. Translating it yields CASSLTTGNTEAFF.

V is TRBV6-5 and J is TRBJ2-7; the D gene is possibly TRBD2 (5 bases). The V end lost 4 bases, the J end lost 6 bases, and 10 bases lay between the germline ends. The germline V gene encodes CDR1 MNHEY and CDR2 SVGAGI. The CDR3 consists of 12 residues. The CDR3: CASSFGLGEQYF. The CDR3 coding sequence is TGTGCCAGCAGTTTTGGACTGGGCGAGCAGTACTTC.

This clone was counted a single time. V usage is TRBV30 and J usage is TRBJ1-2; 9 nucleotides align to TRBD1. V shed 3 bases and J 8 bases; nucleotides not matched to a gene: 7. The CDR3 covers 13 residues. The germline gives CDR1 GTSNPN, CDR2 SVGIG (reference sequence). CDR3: CAWRPGTGQGYTF. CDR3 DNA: TGTGCCTGGAGACCCGGGACAGGGCAAGGCTACACCTTC.